The clone carrying this T cell receptor (beta chain) occurred many times. Its antigen is not identified. This entry is derived from a study of blood T cells in healthy people across ages. Regarding the study as a whole: Long-lived donors carried more naive CD4+ cells and greater diversity than aged donors.

The authors ran a second PCR of roughly 7 to 11 cycles using a sample-barcoded 5' primer and a J-beta primer mix. TCRdb itself ran the 5' RACE reads through MiXCR, one entry per CDR3 protein. Seen here are 1.8 million or so distinct CDR3 sequences, around 40% observed once, and the top ten hold roughly 23%. Researchers collected 9 to 10 milliliters of peripheral blood from every single donor. The CDR3 is 12 residues long. Between the trimmed V and J ends, which lost 3 bases and 6 bases, there was a span of 9 bases. This chain links TRBV12-3 or TRBV12-4 with TRBJ2-7; tentatively, D is TRBD1 (5 bases). This clonotype originated in a human donor in good health. The sample taken for sequencing was blood. The CDR3, as DNA: TGTGCCAGCAGTTTCCGACAGAGCGAGCAGTACTTC. Its translation: CASSFRQSEQYF.